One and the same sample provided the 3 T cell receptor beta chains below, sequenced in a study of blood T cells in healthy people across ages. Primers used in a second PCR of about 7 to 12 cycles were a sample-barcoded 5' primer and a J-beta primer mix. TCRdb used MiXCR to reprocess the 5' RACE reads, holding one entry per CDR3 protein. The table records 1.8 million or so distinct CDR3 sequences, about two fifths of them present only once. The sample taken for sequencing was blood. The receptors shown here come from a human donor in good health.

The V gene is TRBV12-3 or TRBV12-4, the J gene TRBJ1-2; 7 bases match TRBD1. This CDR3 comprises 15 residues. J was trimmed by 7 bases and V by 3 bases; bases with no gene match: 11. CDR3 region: CASSFDRDIYCGYTF. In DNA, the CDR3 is TGTGCCAGCAGTTTCGACAGGGATATATACTGTGGCTACACCTTC.

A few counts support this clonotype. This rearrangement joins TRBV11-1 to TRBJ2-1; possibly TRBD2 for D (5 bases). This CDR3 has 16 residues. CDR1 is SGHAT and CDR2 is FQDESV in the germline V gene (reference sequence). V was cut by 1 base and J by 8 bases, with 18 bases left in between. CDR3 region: CASSLVGGSASDEQFF. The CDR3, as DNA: TGTGCCAGCAGCTTAGTTGGAGGTAGTGCATCGGATGAGCAGTTCTTC. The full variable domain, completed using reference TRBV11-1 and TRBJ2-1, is EAEVAQSPRYKITEKSQAVAFWCDPISGHATLYWYRQILGQGPELLVQFQDESVVDDSQLPKDRFSAERLKGVDSTLKIQPAELGDSAMYLCASSLVGGSASDEQFFGPGTRLTVL.

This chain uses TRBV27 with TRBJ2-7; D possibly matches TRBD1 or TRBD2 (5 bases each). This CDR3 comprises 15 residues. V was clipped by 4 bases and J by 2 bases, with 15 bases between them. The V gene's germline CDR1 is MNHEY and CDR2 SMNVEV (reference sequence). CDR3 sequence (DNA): TGTGCCAGCAGTTCGGGCCGAGGGGACCCCTACGAGCAGTACTTC. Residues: CASSSGRGDPYEQYF.